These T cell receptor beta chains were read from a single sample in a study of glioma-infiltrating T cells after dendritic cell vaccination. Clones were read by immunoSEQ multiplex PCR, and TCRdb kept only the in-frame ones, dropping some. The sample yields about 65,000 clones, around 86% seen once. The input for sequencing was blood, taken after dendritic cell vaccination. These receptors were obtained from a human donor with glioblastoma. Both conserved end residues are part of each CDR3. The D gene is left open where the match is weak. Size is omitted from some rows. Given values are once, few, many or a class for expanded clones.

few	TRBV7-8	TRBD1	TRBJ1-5	CASSWSRGQDQPQHF	TGTGCCAGCAGCTGGAGCAGGGGGCAGGATCAGCCCCAGCATTTT
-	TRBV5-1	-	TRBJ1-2	CASSLALDNKGGYTF	TGCGCCAGCAGCTTGGCCTTGGACAATAAAGGGGGCTACACCTTC
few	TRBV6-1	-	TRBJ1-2	CASSEALRGGKGYYGYTF	TGTGCCAGCAGTGAAGCGCTTCGGGGGGGGAAAGGCTACTATGGCTACACCTTC
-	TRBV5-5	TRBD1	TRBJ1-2	CASSSITGTGSSSYTF	TGTGCCAGCAGCTCGATAACCGGGACAGGGTCTAGTAGCTACACCTTC
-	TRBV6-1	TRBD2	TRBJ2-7	CASSAVSSGSYEQYF	TGTGCCAGCAGTGCGGTGTCTAGCGGATCCTACGAGCAGTACTTC
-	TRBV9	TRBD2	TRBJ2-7	CASSGGTGGEGDEQYF	TGTGCCAGCAGCGGGGGGACCGGTGGGGAGGGTGACGAGCAGTACTTC
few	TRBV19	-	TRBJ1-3	CATKPARSSSGNTIYF	TGTGCCACCAAGCCTGCCAGGTCGAGCTCTGGAAACACCATATATTTT
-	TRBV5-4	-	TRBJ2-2	CASSSRENTGELFF	TGTGCCAGCAGCTCCCGGGAGAACACCGGGGAGCTGTTTTTT
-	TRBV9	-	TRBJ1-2	CASSVDVVGGKYGYTF	TGTGCCAGCAGCGTAGATGTGGTAGGAGGGAAGTATGGCTACACCTTC
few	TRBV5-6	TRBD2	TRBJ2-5	CASSLALAATQETQYF	TGTGCCAGCAGCTTGGCGCTAGCGGCGACCCAAGAGACCCAGTACTTC
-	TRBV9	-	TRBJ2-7	CASSVGGGGADEQYF	TGTGCCAGCAGCGTAGGCGGAGGGGGGGCTGACGAGCAGTACTTC
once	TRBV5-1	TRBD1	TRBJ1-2	CASSRQGTSNYGYTF	TGCGCCAGCAGCCGACAGGGAACATCTAACTATGGCTACACCTTC
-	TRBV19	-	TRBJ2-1	CASNPGGVRYEQFF	TGTGCCAGTAATCCCGGAGGTGTCAGGTATGAGCAGTTCTTC
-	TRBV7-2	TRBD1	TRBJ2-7	CASSLFEGQVYEQYF	TGTGCCAGCAGCCTTTTCGAGGGACAGGTCTACGAGCAGTACTTC
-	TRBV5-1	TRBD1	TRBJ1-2	CASSRGGTAYGYTF	TGCGCCAGCAGCCGGGGGGGGACAGCCTATGGCTACACCTTC
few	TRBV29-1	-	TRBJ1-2	CSVEAQGTGGYTF	TGCAGCGTTGAAGCTCAGGGAACCGGGGGCTACACCTTC
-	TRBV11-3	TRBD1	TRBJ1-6	CASTPTGVSPLHF	TGTGCCAGCACCCCGACAGGGGTTTCACCCCTCCACTTT
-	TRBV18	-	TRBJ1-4	CASSPQGTHATNEKLFF	TGTGCCAGCTCACCCCAGGGGACCCATGCAACTAATGAAAAACTGTTTTTT
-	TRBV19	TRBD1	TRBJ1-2	CASSGVGTGYDYGYTF	TGTGCCAGTAGTGGGGTCGGGACAGGTTATGACTATGGCTACACCTTC
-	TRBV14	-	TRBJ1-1	CASSQGKIGASEAFF	TGTGCCAGCAGCCAAGGTAAAATAGGGGCTTCTGAAGCTTTCTTT
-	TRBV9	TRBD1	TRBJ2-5	CASSVARAGGETQYF	TGTGCCAGCAGCGTAGCTAGGGCAGGGGGAGAGACCCAGTACTTC
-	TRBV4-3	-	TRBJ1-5	CASSQDPQAGSNQPQHF	TGCGCCAGCAGCCAAGATCCCCAGGCGGGCAGCAATCAGCCCCAGCATTTT
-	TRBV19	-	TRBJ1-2	CASSIDRRKSGGYTF	TGTGCCAGTAGTATAGATAGGAGGAAATCTGGTGGCTACACCTTC
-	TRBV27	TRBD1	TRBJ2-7	CASSLDRGSHEQYF	TGTGCCAGCAGTTTGGACAGGGGTTCCCACGAGCAGTACTTC
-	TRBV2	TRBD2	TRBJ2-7	CASIKGTSVYEQYF	TGTGCCAGCATCAAAGGGACTAGCGTCTACGAGCAGTACTTC
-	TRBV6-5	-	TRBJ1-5	CASRSVGQLNQPQHF	TGTGCCAGCAGGAGTGTCGGACAGCTCAATCAGCCCCAGCATTTT
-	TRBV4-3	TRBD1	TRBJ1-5	CASSLHPTTGGGQPQHF	TGCGCCAGCAGCCTACATCCCACAACAGGGGGCGGTCAGCCCCAGCATTTT
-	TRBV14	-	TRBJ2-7	CASSHVFYEQYF	TGTGCCAGCAGCCATGTCTTCTACGAGCAGTACTTC
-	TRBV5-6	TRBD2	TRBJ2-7	CASSLRRGVFPNEQYF	TGTGCCAGCAGCTTGAGGCGGGGGGTATTCCCTAACGAGCAGTACTTC
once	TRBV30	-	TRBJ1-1	CAWSTGRRNTEAFF	TGTGCCTGGAGTACAGGGCGAAGGAACACTGAAGCTTTCTTT
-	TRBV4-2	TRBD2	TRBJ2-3	CASSHPTGTSGVTDTQYF	TGTGCCAGCAGCCACCCTACCGGGACTAGCGGGGTCACAGATACGCAGTATTTT
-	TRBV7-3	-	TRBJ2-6	CASSPPSGANVLTF	TGTGCCAGCAGCCCTCCCTCTGGGGCCAACGTCCTGACTTTC
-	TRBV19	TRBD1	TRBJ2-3	CASSSDRVRTDTQYF	TGTGCCAGTAGTAGCGACAGGGTCCGCACAGATACGCAGTATTTT
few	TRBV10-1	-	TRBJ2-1	CASSADTNKAAYNEQFF	TGCGCCAGCAGCGCGGATACTAACAAGGCCGCTTACAATGAGCAGTTCTTC
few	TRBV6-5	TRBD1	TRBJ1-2	CASSRGLGGYTF	TGTGCCAGCAGCAGGGGGCTGGGTGGCTACACCTTC
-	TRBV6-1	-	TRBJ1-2	CASSEAPSSAVYGYTF	TGTGCCAGCAGTGAAGCCCCGTCCAGTGCTGTCTATGGCTACACCTTC
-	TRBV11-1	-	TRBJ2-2	CASSPGNRERSGELFF	TGTGCCAGCAGCCCAGGTAACCGGGAACGGTCCGGGGAGCTGTTTTTT
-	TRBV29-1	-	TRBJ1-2	CSVQRPADYGYTF	TGCAGCGTTCAGCGCCCGGCAGACTATGGCTACACCTTC
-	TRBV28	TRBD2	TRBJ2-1	CASSGLAGGYSYNEQFF	TGTGCCAGCAGCGGACTAGCGGGAGGGTACTCCTACAATGAGCAGTTCTTC
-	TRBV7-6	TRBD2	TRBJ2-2	CASSLTSGPNTGELFF	TGTGCCAGCAGCTTAACTAGCGGGCCGAACACCGGGGAGCTGTTTTTT
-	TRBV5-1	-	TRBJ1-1	CASSYGHRGMNTEAFF	TGCGCCAGCAGCTACGGACATAGGGGAATGAACACTGAAGCTTTCTTT
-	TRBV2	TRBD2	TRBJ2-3	CATRPSGSYTDTQYF	TGTGCCACCCGCCCTAGCGGGAGTTATACAGATACGCAGTATTTT